The source of this T cell receptor (beta chain) is a study of blood T cell repertoires in COVID-19. Seattle enrolled patients during active infection and tracked them longitudinally. Original methodology: Estimation of nucleated cell counts was performed using reference gene primer amplification. The assay was immunoSEQ multiplex PCR, and TCRdb's table has in-frame clones only and misses some. V, J and clone size reflect that table, while D and trimming were determined from the DNA. This repertoire shows roughly 120,000 clones, around nine tenths found once; its top ten account for about 1.9%. This clone was counted a single time. The receptor was isolated from a man between 45 and 60 years old with COVID-19, enrolled during active disease. Sequenced material: peripheral blood.

The CDR3 coding sequence is TGTGCCAGCAGTTACTCCGAGAGTAACTATGGCTACACCTTC. Residues: CASSYSESNYGYTF. The chain uses TRBV6-5 and TRBJ1-2; D is undetermined. V dropped 0 bases and J dropped 1 base, with 6 bases sitting between them. This CDR3 region has 14 residues. In germline, CDR1 is MNHEY, CDR2 SVGAGI.